The table lists the clone carrying this T cell receptor beta chain with a few counts. No antigen is known for it. After 5'RACE with constant-segment primers, TCR alpha and TCR beta cDNA libraries carrying sample barcodes and UMIs were obtained. Each CDR3 protein is one row after TCRdb ran MiXCR on the 5' RACE reads. The sample carries fewer than 350,000 distinct CDR3 sequences, roughly 15% recorded once. The sample belongs to a study of T-cell memory formation after mild COVID-19. On the study more broadly: TCR clusters showed largely donor specificity. Whole-study results and caveats: Within pre-infection memory, some responding clones were found, suggesting cross-reactive memory joined. Chiefly within CM and EM were the contracting CD4+ clones; CD8+ ones were within EMRA.

J was trimmed by 1 base and V by 0 bases; bases with no gene match: 9. CDR1 and CDR2 (germline): LGHNT, FRNRAP. This CDR3 is 17 amino acids long. This receptor was obtained from a young man who had mild COVID-19 (a few samples of this study predate the infection). Cell type and time point are not known. This chain joins TRBV12-5 and TRBJ2-7, with 7 nucleotides matching TRBD2. Sequenced sample: PBMCs or a T cell subset sorted from them (not recorded which). CDR3 sequence reads: CASGLVPAGRGSYEQYF. The CDR3 region has the DNA TGTGCTAGTGGTTTGGTCCCTGCGGGGCGGGGGTCCTACGAGCAGTACTTC.